Below are 12 T cell receptor beta chains sequenced from a single sample in a study of blood T cell repertoires in COVID-19. Clones were read by immunoSEQ multiplex PCR, and TCRdb kept only the in-frame ones, dropping some. The sample carries about 99,000 clones, less than 90% recorded once. The sequenced material came from peripheral blood. The receptors were sampled from a human donor in a cohort sampled during active COVID-19.

V gene TRBV6-6 combines with J gene TRBJ2-5, with 7 bases aligning to TRBD1. The germline CDR1 and CDR2 sequences are MNHNY and SVGAGI (reference sequence). CDR3 length: 15 amino acids. The V and J ends lost 2 bases and 1 base, in that order; junction bases with no gene match: 4. For the CDR3, the DNA is TGTGCCAGCAGTTACCTAGGACAGGTCCAAGAGACCCAGTACTTC. Its translation is CASSYLGQVQETQYF.

The genes are TRBV7-9 and TRBJ1-3; no clear D gene. Germline V gives CDR1 SEHNR, CDR2 FQNEAQ (reference sequence). This CDR3 contains 14 residues. V dropped 2 bases and J dropped 0 bases, with 5 bases sitting between them. The CDR3 protein is CASSLSISGNTIYF. CDR3 DNA sequence: TGTGCCAGCAGCTTATCCATCTCTGGAAACACCATATATTTT.

The CDR3 region has the DNA TGTGCCAGCGACCGGGACAGGAGGGAGACCCAGTACTTC. Translation: CASDRDRRETQYF. The V call is TRBV2, the J call TRBJ2-5; TRBD1 aligns across 8 bases. This CDR3 spans 13 amino acids. V lost 8 bases and J lost 5; bases outside the gene matches: 7. CDR1 is SNHLY, CDR2 FYNNEI, per germline.

The chain combines TRBV2 with TRBJ2-7, with D perhaps TRBD2 (5 bases). Per the germline V gene, CDR1 is SNHLY and CDR2 is FYNNEI. This CDR3 spans 13 amino acids. Trimming cost V 8 bases and J 0 bases, with 11 bases left between them. The CDR3 DNA is TGTGCCAGCGAGGACTTCACCTCCTACGAGCAGTACTTC. This codes for CASEDFTSYEQYF.

The rearrangement links TRBV3-1 (or the pseudogene TRBV3-2) to TRBJ2-7, with TRBD2 matching over 8 bases. The length of the CDR3 is 14 residues. J lost 0 bases, V lost 4 bases, and 2 bases had no gene match. Germline values: CDR1 LGHDT, CDR2 YNNKEL (reference sequence). CDR3 coding DNA: TGTGCCAGCAGCCTAAGCGGGAGCTCCTACGAGCAGTACTTC. It is translated as CASSLSGSSYEQYF.

CDR3 amino acids: CASSASGGAYSYNEQFF. The CDR3 nucleotides read TGTGCCAGCAGCGCCAGCGGGGGGGCTTACTCCTACAATGAGCAGTTCTTC. The chain uses TRBV11-3 and TRBJ2-1, with 10 nucleotides matching TRBD2. V lost 5 bases to trimming and J lost 0 bases; unmatched junction nucleotides: 7. Germline V gives CDR1 SGHNT, CDR2 YENEEA. The CDR3 is 17 amino acids.

V gene TRBV15 combines with J gene TRBJ2-2, with TRBD1 identical over 7 bases. Germline V gene sequence: CDR1 LNHNV, CDR2 YYDKDF (reference sequence). This CDR3 contains 16 residues. Losses at the gene ends were 2 bases for V and 1 base for J; bases not matched to a gene: 4. The CDR3 sequence is CATSRNRDRNTGELFF. The DNA for the CDR3 is TGTGCCACCAGCAGAAACAGGGACAGGAACACCGGGGAGCTGTTTTTT.

The chain uses TRBV6-5 and TRBJ2-7, with 8 bases aligning to TRBD2. The length of the CDR3 is 15 residues. Germline loops: CDR1 MNHEY, CDR2 SVGAGI. The ends lost 6 bases at V and 2 bases at J; junction bases unmatched: 9. In DNA, the CDR3 is TGTGCCAGCAGCCAAGGTCCGGGGGGGACCTACGAGCAGTACTTC. This encodes CASSQGPGGTYEQYF.

The V call is TRBV4-2, the J call TRBJ2-1, with TRBD2 as a possible D gene (5 bases). CDR3 length: 15 residues. Trimming shortened V by 4 bases and J by 9 bases, and 19 bases separated the two germline ends. Germline V gives CDR1 LGHNA, CDR2 YNFKEQ. This CDR3 is CASSLFSDPNGEQFF. The CDR3 DNA sequence: TGTGCCAGCAGCCTCTTTAGCGACCCAAATGGTGAGCAGTTCTTC.

The chain recombines TRBV28 with TRBJ1-5; D is unresolved. This CDR3 is 15 amino acids long. V lost 5 bases and J lost 3, with 14 bases in between. Germline V lookup: CDR1 MDHEN, CDR2 SYDVKM. The CDR3 spells CASSAGNLYNQPQHF. The CDR3 DNA reads TGTGCCAGCAGTGCCGGGAACCTTTACAATCAGCCCCAGCATTTT.

The V and J genes are TRBV18 and TRBJ2-1; 8 bases line up with TRBD2. The CDR3 length is 12 residues. CDR1 is KGHSH and CDR2 is LQKENI in the germline V gene. The V gene end was trimmed by 2 bases and the J gene end by 10 bases; junction bases not matched to a gene: 1. The chain's CDR3 is CASSPTSGEQFF. CDR3 in DNA: TGTGCCAGCTCACCAACTAGCGGAGAGCAGTTCTTC.

This clone occurred once. The rearrangement uses TRBV28 and TRBJ2-7; TRBD2 agrees at 7 bases. This CDR3 has 15 residues. Germline lookup yields CDR1 MDHEN and CDR2 SYDVKM. V shed 3 bases and J 4 bases; nucleotides not matched to a gene: 9. The CDR3 protein is CASSFPEGGKYEQYF. The DNA of the CDR3 is TGTGCCAGCAGTTTCCCAGAGGGAGGGAAATACGAGCAGTACTTC.